This T cell receptor (beta chain) was profiled in a study of T cell repertoires in cytomegalovirus infection. Study overall: Indications of both CMV infection and matching HLA type were provided by public TCR beta signatures. Whole-study findings and limits: Dominating the ex vivo response were HLA-C-restricted CMV-specific TCR beta clonotypes.

MiXCR was run by TCRdb on the reads, yielding one entry per CDR3 protein. The table has some 800,000 distinct CDR3 sequences, roughly 28% seen once. Concerning this clonotype itself: Its antigen is not identified.

The CDR3 sequence is 14 residues long. After removal of 3 bases from V and 6 bases from J, the junction contained 2 bases not matched to a gene. The clonotype comes from a human donor in good health (CMV status not recorded). Some clones in this sample may be carry-over from other donors' samples. V and J are TRBV12-3 or TRBV12-4 and TRBJ1-4; 9 positions agree with TRBD1. This specimen consisted of cultured CD8+ T cells from PBMCs, obtained from culture after CMV antigen stimulation. CDR3 protein: CASSFGQGYEKLFF. CDR3 DNA: TGTGCCAGCAGTTTCGGACAGGGGTATGAAAAACTGTTTTTT.